The present T cell receptor beta chain was sequenced within a study of control samples from healthy donors and cancer patients (TCRdb year 2020). Library preparation was by the immunoSEQ multiplex PCR assay. What TCRdb holds here is the immuneACCESS table cut down to in-frame rearrangements. Part of the clones is not present; checked against another copy, under half of the missing clones reflect an unresolved V gene, and the others are unexplained. For this sample the table gives about 190,000 clones, of which roughly nine tenths were detected only once. In total, the top ten clones hold approximately 1.8% of the sample. The cysteine opens and the phenylalanine closes a CDR3 of 16 amino acids. Left in the record is the CDR3 DNA by itself, 48 bases read in frame from the first base. The germline V gene gives CDR1 as SGHTA and CDR2 as FQGNSA. The V and J ends are trimmed by 2 bases and 5 bases, leaving 16 bases between them.

Only one count was recorded for this clone. Its recognized antigen is unknown. The record has no base qualities; no much larger clone is one base away. The sequence joins TRBV7-2 to TRBJ2-4; TRBD1 is perhaps the D gene, given 6 matching bases. The clonotype was recovered from a man in his thirties or forties in good health. The specimen sequenced was blood. This receptor has the CDR3 CASSLNLGGFENIQYF. Here is the DNA: TGTGCCAGCAGCTTAAATTTAGGGGGATTTGAAAACATTCAGTACTTC.